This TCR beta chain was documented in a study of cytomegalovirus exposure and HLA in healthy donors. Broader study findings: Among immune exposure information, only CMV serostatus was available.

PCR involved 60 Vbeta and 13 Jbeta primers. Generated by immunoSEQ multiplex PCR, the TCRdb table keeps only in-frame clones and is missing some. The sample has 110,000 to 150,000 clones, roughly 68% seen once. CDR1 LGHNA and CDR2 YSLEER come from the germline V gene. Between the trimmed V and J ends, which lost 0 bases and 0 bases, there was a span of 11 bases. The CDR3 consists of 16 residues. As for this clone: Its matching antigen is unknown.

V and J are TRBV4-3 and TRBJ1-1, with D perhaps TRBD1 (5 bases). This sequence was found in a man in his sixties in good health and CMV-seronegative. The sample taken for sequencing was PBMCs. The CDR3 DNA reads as TGCGCCAGCAGCCAAGATCCGACAGCCATGAACACTGAAGCTTTCTTT. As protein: CASSQDPTAMNTEAFF.